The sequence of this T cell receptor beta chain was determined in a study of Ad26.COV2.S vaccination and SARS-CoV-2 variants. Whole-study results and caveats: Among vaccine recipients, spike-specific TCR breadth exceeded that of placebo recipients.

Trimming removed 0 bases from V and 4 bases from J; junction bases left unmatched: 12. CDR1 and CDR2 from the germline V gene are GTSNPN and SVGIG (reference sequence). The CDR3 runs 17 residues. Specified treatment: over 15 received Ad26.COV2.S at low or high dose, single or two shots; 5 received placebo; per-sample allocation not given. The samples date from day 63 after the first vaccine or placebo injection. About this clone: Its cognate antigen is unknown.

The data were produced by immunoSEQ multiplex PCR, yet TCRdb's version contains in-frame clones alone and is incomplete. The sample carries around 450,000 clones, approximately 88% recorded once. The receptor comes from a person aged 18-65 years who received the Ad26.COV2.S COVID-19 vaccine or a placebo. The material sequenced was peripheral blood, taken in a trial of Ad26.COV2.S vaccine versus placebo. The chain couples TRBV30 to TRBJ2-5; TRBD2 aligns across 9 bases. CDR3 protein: CAWSVLASGAYGETQYF. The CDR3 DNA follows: TGTGCCTGGAGTGTACTGGCTAGCGGGGCATACGGAGAGACCCAGTACTTC.